The 13 T cell receptor beta chains reported below all come from one sample, sequenced in a study of breast tumors, draining lymph nodes, adjacent tissues. One entry per CDR3 protein results from TCRdb running MiXCR on the multiplex PCR reads. The sample consists of 50,000 to 65,000 distinct CDR3 sequences, roughly 40% of them appearing once. Sequencing was done on a sample of breast tumor tissue. These receptors were obtained from a female donor with breast cancer. Some clones in this sample may be carry-over from other donors' samples.

The rearrangement links TRBV29-1 to TRBJ2-2; TRBD1 agrees at 7 bases. Germline loops: CDR1 SQVTM, CDR2 ANQGSEA. V was pared by 6 bases and J by 6 bases, with 4 bases of the junction left unmatched. The CDR3 covers 12 residues. As DNA, the CDR3 is TGCAGCGTGTACGGACAGGCCGGGGAGCTGTTTTTT. This gives the protein CSVYGQAGELFF.

The chain has TRBV10-3 and TRBJ1-2; 9 nucleotides agree with TRBD1. The CDR3 totals 14 residues. Germline V lookup: CDR1 ENHRY, CDR2 SYGVKD. The V and J ends lost 6 bases and 6 bases, in that order; junction bases with no gene match: 8. The CDR3 nucleotides are TGTGCCATCAGGGCGGACAGGGGACTGGATGGCTACACCTTC. As protein: CAIRADRGLDGYTF.

V gene TRBV20-1 combines with J gene TRBJ2-2; D ambiguous. Trimming shortened V by 3 bases and J by 4 bases, and 15 bases separated the two germline ends. The CDR3 has 15 residues. Germline V gene sequence: CDR1 DFQATT, CDR2 SNEGSKA (reference sequence). This CDR3 reads CSASGRGDGTGELFF. The CDR3 bases are TGCAGTGCTAGTGGGCGAGGAGACGGCACCGGGGAGCTGTTTTTT.

This clonotype was seen many times. This chain links TRBV3-1 with TRBJ1-3; D unclear. The germline V gene encodes CDR1 LGHDT and CDR2 YNNKEL (reference sequence). The V end lost 1 base, the J end lost 0 bases, and 13 bases lay between the germline ends. CDR3 length equals 17 residues. CDR3 loop: CASSQVLGRTSGNTIYF. The CDR3 nucleotides are TGTGCCAGCAGCCAAGTTTTGGGCAGAACCTCTGGAAACACCATATATTTT. The variable domain in full, with the rest retrieved from reference TRBV3-1 and TRBJ1-3, is DTAVSQTPKYLVTQMGNDKSIKCEQNLGHDTMYWYKQDSKKFLKIMFSYNNKELIINETVPNRFSPKSPDKAHLNLHINSLELGDSAVYFCASSQVLGRTSGNTIYFGEGSWLTVV.

This clonotype has a count of ten or more. The chain couples TRBV30 to TRBJ2-7; D unclear. Trimming took off 8 bases at V and 3 bases at J, with 17 bases between the two ends. CDR1 and CDR2 (germline): GTSNPN, SVGIG (reference sequence). This CDR3 is 13 amino acids long. CDR3 sequence: CAGRVSRLYEQYF. The DNA of the CDR3 is TGTGCCGGCCGAGTCAGTCGGCTCTACGAGCAGTACTTC.

The chain joins TRBV9 to TRBJ1-1; 8 bases match TRBD1. V dropped 4 bases and J dropped 10; count of bases not matched to a gene: 12. The CDR3 spans 14 residues. In germline, CDR1 is SGDLS, CDR2 YYNGEE. The CDR3 DNA sequence: TGTGCCAGCAGCTTAACAGGGGGGGGAAAAGTAGCTTTCTTT. Residues: CASSLTGGGKVAFF.

This clonotype was counted at least ten times. The rearrangement uses TRBV20-1 and TRBJ2-1; no reliable D call. Trimming left V 7 bases short and J 4 bases short, with 5 bases between. Per the germline V gene, CDR1 is DFQATT and CDR2 is SNEGSKA (reference sequence). This CDR3 has 10 residues. The DNA for the CDR3 is TGCAGTGTCGGGTACAATGAGCAGTTCTTC. Amino acids: CSVGYNEQFF.

About this clonotype itself: A read error is possible here, since a much larger clone lies one base away. The chain couples TRBV11-3 to TRBJ2-3, with 10 nucleotides matching TRBD2. Trimming took 5 bases from V and 4 from J; bases not matched to a gene: 6. Germline CDR1 reads SGHNT; CDR2 reads YENEEA. The CDR3 is 15 residues long. CDR3 loop: CASSKSGRASDTQYF. CDR3 DNA sequence: TGTGCCAGCAGCAAGAGCGGGAGGGCCTCAGATACGCAGTATTTT.

The genes are TRBV6-2 or TRBV6-3 and TRBJ2-7; no reliable D call. The length of the CDR3 is 13 residues. Germline CDR1 reads MNHEY; CDR2 reads SVGEGT. Trimming pared 5 bases from V and 7 bases from J, leaving 15 bases between. The CDR3: CASSVRAYNEQYF. The CDR3 DNA is TGTGCCAGCAGTGTTCGGGCTTACAATGAGCAGTACTTC.

J is TRBJ2-1 and V is TRBV6-4; the match to TRBD1 covers 7 bases. This CDR3 spans 13 amino acids. CDR1 is MRHNA and CDR2 is SNTAGT in the germline V gene. V lost 4 bases to trimming and J lost 4 bases; unmatched junction nucleotides: 1. The CDR3 spells CASSVDRYNEQFF. In nucleotides, the CDR3 is TGTGCCAGCAGTGTGGACAGGTACAATGAGCAGTTCTTC.

This clonotype was picked up a small number of times. A much larger clonotype is one base distant, so this may be a read error. The genes are TRBV5-4 and TRBJ2-1; D is possibly TRBD2 (6 bases). Trimming stripped 4 bases from V and 5 bases from J, with 22 bases between. The CDR3 runs to 17 residues. Per the germline V gene, CDR1 is SGHNT and CDR2 is YYREEE (reference sequence). As DNA, the CDR3 is TGTGCCAGCAGCACCCCGGCCCCTAGGACTATCCACAATGAGCAGTTCTTC. Translating it yields CASSTPAPRTIHNEQFF.

The genes are TRBV11-1 and TRBJ2-4; D is ambiguous. The CDR3 consists of 13 residues. Trimming shortened V by 3 bases and J by 9 bases, and 12 bases separated the two germline ends. The germline V gene has CDR1 SGHAT and CDR2 FQDESV (reference sequence). The CDR3 DNA follows: TGTGCCAGCAGCTTCGTGCAAGAAACCATTCAGTACTTC. As protein: CASSFVQETIQYF.

The V call is TRBV20-1, the J call TRBJ1-5; D is uncertain. Germline V gives CDR1 DFQATT, CDR2 SNEGSKA (reference sequence). The CDR3 runs to 13 residues. V gave up 5 bases and J gave up 0 bases, with 8 bases separating them. The CDR3 loop is CSAQETSNQPQHF. The CDR3 bases are TGCAGTGCTCAGGAAACTAGCAATCAGCCCCAGCATTTT.